This T cell receptor beta chain was captured by sequencing in a study of cytomegalovirus exposure and HLA in healthy donors. In the PCR, 60 Vbeta and 13 Jbeta primers were used. Profiled with immunoSEQ multiplex PCR; TCRdb holds only in-frame clones, not every one. Across approximately 80,000 clones, the top ten clones capture around 1.1% of the sample. Specimen: PBMCs. This clonotype was sampled from a woman between 25 and 40 years old in good health and CMV-seronegative.

The CDR3 coding sequence is TGTGCCAGCAGCCCCGATGCTAGGGGATATACGCAGTATTTT. Protein sequence: CASSPDARGYTQYF. The chain employs TRBV11-2 and TRBJ2-3; maybe TRBD1 (5 bases). Germline V lookup: CDR1 SGHAT, CDR2 FQNNGV. V was shortened by 5 bases and J by 7 bases, with 16 bases between the two germline ends. The CDR3 is made up of 14 amino acids.